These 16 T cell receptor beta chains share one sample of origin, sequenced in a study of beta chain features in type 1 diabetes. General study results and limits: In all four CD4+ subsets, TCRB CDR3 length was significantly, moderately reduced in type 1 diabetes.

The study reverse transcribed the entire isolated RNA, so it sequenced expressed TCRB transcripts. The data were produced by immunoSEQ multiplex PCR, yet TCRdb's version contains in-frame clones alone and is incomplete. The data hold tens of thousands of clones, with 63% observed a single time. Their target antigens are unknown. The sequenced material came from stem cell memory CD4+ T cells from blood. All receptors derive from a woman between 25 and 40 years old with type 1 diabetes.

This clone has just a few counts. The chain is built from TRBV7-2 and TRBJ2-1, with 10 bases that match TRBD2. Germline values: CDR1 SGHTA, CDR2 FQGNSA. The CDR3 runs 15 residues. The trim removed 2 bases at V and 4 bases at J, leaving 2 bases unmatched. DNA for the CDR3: TGTGCCAGCAGCTTAAAGACTAGCGGGTACAATGAGCAGTTCTTC. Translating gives CASSLKTSGYNEQFF.

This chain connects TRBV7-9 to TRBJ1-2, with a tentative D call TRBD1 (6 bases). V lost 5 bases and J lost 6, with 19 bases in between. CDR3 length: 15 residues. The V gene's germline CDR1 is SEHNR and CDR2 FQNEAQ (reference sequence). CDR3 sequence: CASSPWGGRGHGYTF. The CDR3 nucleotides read TGTGCCAGCAGCCCCTGGGGTGGCAGGGGCCATGGCTACACCTTC.

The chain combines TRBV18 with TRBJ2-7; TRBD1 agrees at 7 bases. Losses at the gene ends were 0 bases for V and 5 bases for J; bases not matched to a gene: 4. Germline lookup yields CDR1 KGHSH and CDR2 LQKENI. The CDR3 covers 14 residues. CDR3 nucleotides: TGTGCCAGCTCACCACCATCTGGACAGGACGAGCAGTACTTC. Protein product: CASSPPSGQDEQYF.

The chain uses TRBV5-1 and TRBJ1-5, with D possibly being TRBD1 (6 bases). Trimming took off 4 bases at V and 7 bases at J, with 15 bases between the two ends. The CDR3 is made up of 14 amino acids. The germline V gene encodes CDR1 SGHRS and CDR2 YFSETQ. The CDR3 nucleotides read TGCGCCAGCAGCCCACAGGGTGCTCAACAGCCCCAGCATTTT. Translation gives CASSPQGAQQPQHF.

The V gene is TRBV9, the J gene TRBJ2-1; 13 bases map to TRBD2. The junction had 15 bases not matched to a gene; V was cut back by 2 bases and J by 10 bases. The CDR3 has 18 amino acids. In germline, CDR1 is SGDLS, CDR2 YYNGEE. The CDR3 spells CASSVGGRGLAGVLEQFF. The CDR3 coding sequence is TGTGCCAGCAGCGTGGGGGGGCGAGGACTAGCGGGAGTCTTGGAGCAGTTCTTC. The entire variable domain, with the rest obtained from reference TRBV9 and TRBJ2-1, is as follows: DSGVTQTPKHLITATGQRVTLRCSPRSGDLSVYWYQQSLDQGLQFLIQYYNGEERAKGNILERFSAQQFPDLHSELNLSSLELGDSALYFCASSVGGRGLAGVLEQFFGPGTRLTVL.

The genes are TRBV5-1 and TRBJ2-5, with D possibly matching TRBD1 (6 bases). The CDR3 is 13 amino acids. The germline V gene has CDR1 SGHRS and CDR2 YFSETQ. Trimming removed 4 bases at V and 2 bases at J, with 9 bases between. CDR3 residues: CASSRTGQETQYF. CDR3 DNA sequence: TGCGCCAGCAGCCGCACAGGGCAAGAGACCCAGTACTTC. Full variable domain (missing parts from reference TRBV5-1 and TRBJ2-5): KAGVTQTPRYLIKTRGQQVTLSCSPISGHRSVSWYQQTPGQGLQFLFEYFSETQRNKGNFPGRFSGRQFSNSRSEMNVSTLELGDSALYLCASSRTGQETQYFGPGTRLLVL.

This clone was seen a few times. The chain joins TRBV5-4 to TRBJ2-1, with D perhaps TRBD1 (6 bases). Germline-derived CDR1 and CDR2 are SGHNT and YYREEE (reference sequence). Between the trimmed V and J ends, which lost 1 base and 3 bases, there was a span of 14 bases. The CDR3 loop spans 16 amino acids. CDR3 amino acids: CASSLSRSRGYNEQFF. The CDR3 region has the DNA TGTGCCAGCAGCTTGTCCCGGTCCAGGGGCTACAATGAGCAGTTCTTC.

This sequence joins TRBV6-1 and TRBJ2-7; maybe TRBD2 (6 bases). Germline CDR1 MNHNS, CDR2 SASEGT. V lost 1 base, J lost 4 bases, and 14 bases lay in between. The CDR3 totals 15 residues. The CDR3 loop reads CASSEVGDLGYEQYF. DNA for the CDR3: TGTGCCAGCAGTGAAGTCGGGGACTTAGGTTACGAGCAGTACTTC.

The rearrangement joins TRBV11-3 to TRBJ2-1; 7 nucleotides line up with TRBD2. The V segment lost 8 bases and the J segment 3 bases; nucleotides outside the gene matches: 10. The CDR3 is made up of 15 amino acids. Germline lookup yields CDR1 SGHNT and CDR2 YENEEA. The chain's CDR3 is CASGGSDGNYNEQFF. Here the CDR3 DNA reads TGTGCCAGCGGCGGGAGCGACGGGAACTACAATGAGCAGTTCTTC.

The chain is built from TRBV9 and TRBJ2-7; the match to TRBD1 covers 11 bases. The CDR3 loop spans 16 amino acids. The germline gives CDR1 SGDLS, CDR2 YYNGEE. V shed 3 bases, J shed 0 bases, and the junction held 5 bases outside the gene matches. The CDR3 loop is CASSEDRGLSSYEQYF. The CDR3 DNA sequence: TGTGCCAGCAGCGAGGACAGGGGGCTTTCCTCCTACGAGCAGTACTTC.

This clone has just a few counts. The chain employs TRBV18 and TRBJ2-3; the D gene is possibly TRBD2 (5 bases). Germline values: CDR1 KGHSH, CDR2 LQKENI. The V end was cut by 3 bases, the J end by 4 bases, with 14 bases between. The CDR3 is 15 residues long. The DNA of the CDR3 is TGTGCCAGCTCACCCCCCTCTGGGGAGTCAGATACGCAGTATTTT. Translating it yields CASSPPSGESDTQYF.

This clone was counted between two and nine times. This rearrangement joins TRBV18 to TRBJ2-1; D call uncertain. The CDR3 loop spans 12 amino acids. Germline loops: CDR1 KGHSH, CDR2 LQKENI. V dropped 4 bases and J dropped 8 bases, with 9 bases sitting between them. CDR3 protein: CASSLLEDEQFF. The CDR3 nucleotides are TGTGCCAGCTCACTCCTAGAGGATGAGCAGTTCTTC.

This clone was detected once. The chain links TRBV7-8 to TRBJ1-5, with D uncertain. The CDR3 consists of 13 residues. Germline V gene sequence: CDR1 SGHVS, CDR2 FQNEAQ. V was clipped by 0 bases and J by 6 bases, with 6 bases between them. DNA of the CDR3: TGTGCCAGCAGCTTAGCGAGGGCTCAGCCCCAGCATTTT. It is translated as CASSLARAQPQHF. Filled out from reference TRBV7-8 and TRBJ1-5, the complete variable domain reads GAGVSQSPRYKVAKRGQDVALRCDPISGHVSLFWYQQALGQGPEFLTYFQNEAQLDKSGLPSDRFFAERPEGSVSTLKIQRTQQEDSAVYLCASSLARAQPQHFGDGTRLSIL.

CDR3 residues: CSVTTAIRGTEAFF. In DNA form, the CDR3 reads TGCAGCGTTACAACCGCCATTAGGGGAACTGAAGCTTTCTTT. V is TRBV29-1 and J is TRBJ1-1; the D gene is possibly TRBD1 (5 bases). CDR3 length equals 14 residues. CDR1 and CDR2 from the germline V gene are SQVTM and ANQGSEA. V dropped 5 bases and J dropped 5 bases, with 18 bases sitting between them.

This CDR3 is CASSYVRDHYGYTF. The CDR3 bases are TGTGCCAGCAGTTACGTCCGGGATCACTATGGCTACACCTTC. This sequence joins TRBV7-9 and TRBJ1-2; no definite D call. The CDR3 runs to 14 residues. Between the trimmed V and J ends, which lost 6 bases and 3 bases, there was a span of 14 bases. Germline CDR1 reads SEHNR; CDR2 reads FQNEAQ (reference sequence). Full variable domain (rest looked up from reference TRBV7-9 and TRBJ1-2): DTGVSQNPRHKITKRGQNVTFRCDPISEHNRLYWYRQTLGQGPEFLTYFQNEAQLEKSRLLSDRFSAERPKGSFSTLEIQRTEQGDSAMYLCASSYVRDHYGYTFGSGTRLTVV.

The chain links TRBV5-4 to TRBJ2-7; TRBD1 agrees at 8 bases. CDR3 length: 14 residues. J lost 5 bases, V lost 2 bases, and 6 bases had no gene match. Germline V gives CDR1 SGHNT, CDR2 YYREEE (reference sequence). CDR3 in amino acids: CASSLGQGANEQYF. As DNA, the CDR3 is TGTGCCAGCAGCTTAGGTCAGGGGGCCAACGAGCAGTACTTC.